This T cell receptor (beta chain) was sequenced for a study of cytomegalovirus exposure and HLA in healthy donors. Study-wide context: Drawn from HLA-typed donors, tens of millions of unique TCRs were held in an early data release. When fewer than 500 donors were genotyped, roughly 82% of them were found to fall in the Caucasian-associated ancestry cluster.

The V gene's germline CDR1 is GTSNPN and CDR2 SVGIG (reference sequence). V was trimmed by 1 base and J by 5 bases, leaving 12 bases between them. The CDR3 spans 14 residues. Use of 60 Vbeta and 13 Jbeta primers characterized the PCR. Clones were read by immunoSEQ multiplex PCR, and TCRdb kept only the in-frame ones, dropping some. Here the sample spans about 120,000 clones, over 60% being singletons. This clone was detected a few times. The rearrangement uses TRBV30 and TRBJ2-1, with D perhaps TRBD2 (5 bases). The sequencing input was PBMCs. The source of this sequence is a female donor in good health and CMV-seronegative. CDR3 loop: CAWSAGSPNNEQFF. CDR3 DNA sequence: TGTGCCTGGAGTGCGGGGAGTCCGAACAATGAGCAGTTCTTC.